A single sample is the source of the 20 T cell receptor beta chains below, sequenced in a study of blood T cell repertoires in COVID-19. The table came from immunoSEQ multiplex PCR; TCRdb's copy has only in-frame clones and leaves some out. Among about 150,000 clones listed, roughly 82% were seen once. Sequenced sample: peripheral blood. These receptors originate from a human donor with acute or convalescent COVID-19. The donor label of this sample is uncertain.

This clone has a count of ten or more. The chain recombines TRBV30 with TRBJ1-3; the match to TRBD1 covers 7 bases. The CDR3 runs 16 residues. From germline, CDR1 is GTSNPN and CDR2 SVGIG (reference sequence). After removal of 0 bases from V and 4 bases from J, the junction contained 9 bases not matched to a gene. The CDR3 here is CAWSVLGTVAGNTIYF. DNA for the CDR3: TGTGCCTGGAGTGTATTGGGGACAGTCGCCGGAAACACCATATATTTT.

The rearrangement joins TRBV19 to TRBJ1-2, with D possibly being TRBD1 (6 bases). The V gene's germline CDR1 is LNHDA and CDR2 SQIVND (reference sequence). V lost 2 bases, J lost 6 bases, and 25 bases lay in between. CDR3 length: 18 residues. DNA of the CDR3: TGTGCCAGTAGTATACTTTGGTCGGGTGGGGGACAAAGTCATGGCTACACCTTC. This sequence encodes CASSILWSGGGQSHGYTF.

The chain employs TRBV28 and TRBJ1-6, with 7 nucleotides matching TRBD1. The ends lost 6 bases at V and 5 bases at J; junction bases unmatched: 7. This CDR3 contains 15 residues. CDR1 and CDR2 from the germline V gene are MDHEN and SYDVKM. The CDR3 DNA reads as TGTGCCAGCAGCCTGGACAGGACCCATAATTCACCCCTCCACTTT. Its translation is CASSLDRTHNSPLHF.

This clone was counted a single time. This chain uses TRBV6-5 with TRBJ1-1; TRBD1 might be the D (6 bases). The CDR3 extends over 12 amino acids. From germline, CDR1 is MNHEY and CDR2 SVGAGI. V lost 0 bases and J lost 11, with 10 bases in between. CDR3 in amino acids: CASSYSGQHAFF. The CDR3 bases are TGTGCCAGCAGTTACTCTGGACAGCACGCTTTCTTT.

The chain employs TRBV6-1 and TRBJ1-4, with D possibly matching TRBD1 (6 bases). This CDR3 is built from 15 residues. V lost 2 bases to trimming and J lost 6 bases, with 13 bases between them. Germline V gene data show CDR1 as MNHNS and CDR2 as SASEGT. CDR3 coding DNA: TGTGCCAGCAGTGAATTCGGGGGGCCGGATGAAAAACTGTTTTTT. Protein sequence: CASSEFGGPDEKLFF.

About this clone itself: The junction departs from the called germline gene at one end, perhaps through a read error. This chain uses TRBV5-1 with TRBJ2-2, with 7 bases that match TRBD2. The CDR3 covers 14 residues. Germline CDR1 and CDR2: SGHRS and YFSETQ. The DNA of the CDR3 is TGCGCCAGTAGCTCCGGGGGGACCACCGGGGAGCTGTTTTTT. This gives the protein CASSSGGTTGELFF. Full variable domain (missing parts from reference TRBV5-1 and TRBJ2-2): KAGVTQTPRYLIKTRGQQVTLSCSPISGHRSVSWYQQTPGQGLQFLFEYFSETQRNKGNFPGRFSGRQFSNSRSEMNVSTLELGDSALYLCASSSGGTTGELFFGEGSRLTVL.

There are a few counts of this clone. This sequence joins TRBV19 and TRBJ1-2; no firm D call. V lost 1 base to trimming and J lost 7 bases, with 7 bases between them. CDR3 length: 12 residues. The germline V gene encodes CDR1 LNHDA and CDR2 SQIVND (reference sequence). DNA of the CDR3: TGTGCCAGTAGTATAGGAGGGTTTGGCTACACCTTC. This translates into CASSIGGFGYTF.

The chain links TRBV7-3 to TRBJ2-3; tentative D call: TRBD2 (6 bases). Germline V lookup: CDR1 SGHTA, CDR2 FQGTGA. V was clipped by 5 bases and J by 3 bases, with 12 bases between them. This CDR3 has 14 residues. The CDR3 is CASSPGLQTDTQYF. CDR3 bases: TGTGCCAGCAGCCCCGGACTACAAACAGATACGCAGTATTTT.

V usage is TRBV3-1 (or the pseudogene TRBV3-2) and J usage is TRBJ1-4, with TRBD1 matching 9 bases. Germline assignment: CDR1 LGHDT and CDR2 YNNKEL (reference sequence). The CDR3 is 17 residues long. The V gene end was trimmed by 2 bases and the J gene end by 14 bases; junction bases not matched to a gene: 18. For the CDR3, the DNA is TGTGCCAGCAGCCAATTTATACCGTCCCGGGACAGGGTCGGGCTGTTTTTT. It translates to CASSQFIPSRDRVGLFF.

The CDR3 nucleotides are TGTGCCAGCAGCGTGACAGGGCCGAACACTGAAGCTTTCTTT. Translation: CASSVTGPNTEAFF. This chain links TRBV7-8 with TRBJ1-1; TRBD1 matches 7 bases. Germline CDR1 and CDR2: SGHVS and FQNEAQ. V lost 5 bases, J lost 1 base, and 4 bases stayed unmatched. This CDR3 is 14 amino acids long.

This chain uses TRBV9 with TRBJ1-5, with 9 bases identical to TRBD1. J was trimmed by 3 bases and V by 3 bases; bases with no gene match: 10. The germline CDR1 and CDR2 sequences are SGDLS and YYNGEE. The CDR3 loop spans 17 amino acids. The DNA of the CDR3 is TGTGCCAGCAGCGCGGGACAGGGCCTTTCTACCAATCAGCCCCAGCATTTT. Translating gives CASSAGQGLSTNQPQHF.

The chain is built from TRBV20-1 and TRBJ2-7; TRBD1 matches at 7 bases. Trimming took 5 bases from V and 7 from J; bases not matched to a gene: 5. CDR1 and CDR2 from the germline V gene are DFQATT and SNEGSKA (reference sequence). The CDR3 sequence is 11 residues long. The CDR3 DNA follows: TGCAGTGCTTCTACAGGGGCAGAGCAGTACTTC. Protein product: CSASTGAEQYF.

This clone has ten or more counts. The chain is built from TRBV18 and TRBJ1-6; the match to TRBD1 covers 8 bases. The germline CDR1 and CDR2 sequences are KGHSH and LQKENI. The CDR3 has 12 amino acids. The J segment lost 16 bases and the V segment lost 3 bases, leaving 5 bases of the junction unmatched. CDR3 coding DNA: TGTGCCAGCTCACCGAGCGGACAGGGTCTCCACTTT. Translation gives CASSPSGQGLHF.

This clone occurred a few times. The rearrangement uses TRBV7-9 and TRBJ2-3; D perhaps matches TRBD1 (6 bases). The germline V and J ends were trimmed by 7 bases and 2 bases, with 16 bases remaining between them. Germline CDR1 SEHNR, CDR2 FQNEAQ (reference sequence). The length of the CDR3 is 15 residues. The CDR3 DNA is TGTGCCAGCAACCCGACAGGTTTTAACACAGATACGCAGTATTTT. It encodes CASNPTGFNTDTQYF. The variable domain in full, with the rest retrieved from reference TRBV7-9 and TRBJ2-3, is DTGVSQNPRHKITKRGQNVTFRCDPISEHNRLYWYRQTLGQGPEFLTYFQNEAQLEKSRLLSDRFSAERPKGSFSTLEIQRTEQGDSAMYLCASNPTGFNTDTQYFGPGTRLTVL.

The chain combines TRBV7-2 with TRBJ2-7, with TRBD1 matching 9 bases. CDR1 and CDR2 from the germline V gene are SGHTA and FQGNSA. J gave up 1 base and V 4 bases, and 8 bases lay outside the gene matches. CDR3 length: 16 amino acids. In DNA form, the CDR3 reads TGTGCCAGCAGCTCGTTGGGAGGGACAGGGTCCTACGAGCAGTACTTC. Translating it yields CASSSLGGTGSYEQYF.

The CDR3 loop reads CASSPMGQGNQPQHF. DNA for the CDR3: TGTGCCAGCAGTCCGATGGGACAGGGTAATCAGCCCCAGCATTTT. The rearrangement joins TRBV6-5 to TRBJ1-5; 9 bases are shared with TRBD1. The V gene end was trimmed by 5 bases and the J gene end by 4 bases; junction bases not matched to a gene: 6. CDR1 and CDR2 from the germline V gene are MNHEY and SVGAGI. The CDR3 has 15 amino acids.

The CDR3 region has the DNA TGTGCCAGCAGCCAAGAGCTTCGTTCGGGACAGAATTACAATGAGCAGTTCTTC. Protein sequence: CASSQELRSGQNYNEQFF. The V gene is TRBV14, the J gene TRBJ2-1; 7 positions match TRBD1. The V gene's germline CDR1 is SGHDN and CDR2 FVKESK. The CDR3 is 18 residues long. V lost 0 bases to trimming and J lost 4 bases; unmatched junction nucleotides: 12.

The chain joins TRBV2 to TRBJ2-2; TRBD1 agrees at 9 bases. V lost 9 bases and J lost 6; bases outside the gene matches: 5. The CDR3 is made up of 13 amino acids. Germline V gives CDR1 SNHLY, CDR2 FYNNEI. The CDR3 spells CARKGQGPGELFF. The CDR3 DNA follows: TGTGCCAGGAAGGGACAGGGTCCCGGGGAGCTGTTTTTT.

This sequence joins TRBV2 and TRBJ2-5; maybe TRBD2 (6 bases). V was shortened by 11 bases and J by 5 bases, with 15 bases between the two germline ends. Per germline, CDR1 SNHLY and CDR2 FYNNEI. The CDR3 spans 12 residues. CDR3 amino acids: CAWGTQGETQYF. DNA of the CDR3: TGTGCCTGGGGGACTCAAGGGGAGACCCAGTACTTC.

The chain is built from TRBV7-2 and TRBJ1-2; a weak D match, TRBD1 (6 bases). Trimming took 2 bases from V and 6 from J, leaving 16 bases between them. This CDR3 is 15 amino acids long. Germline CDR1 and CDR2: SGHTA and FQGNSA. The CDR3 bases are TGTGCCAGCAGCTTAACCCCTGCAGGGGCCGATGGCTACACCTTC. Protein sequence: CASSLTPAGADGYTF.